The 14 T cell receptor beta chains below all came from one sample that was sequenced in a study of T cells after posttransplantation cyclophosphamide. Profiling relied on immunoSEQ multiplex PCR, and the TCRdb table lists in-frame clones only, not all of them. The repertoire yields over 45,000 clones, none seen only once; the top ten contain about 2.2%. Sequenced sample: PBMCs. The origin of the receptors is a man aged 35 to 55 in good health, CMV-negative, and a related stem cell transplant donor.

The table lists this clone with many counts. The V gene is TRBV4-1, the J gene TRBJ2-2, with 9 bases fitting TRBD2. The CDR3 is 17 amino acids. Germline V gives CDR1 MGHRA, CDR2 YSYEKL. J gave up 4 bases and V 3 bases, and 9 bases lay outside the gene matches. DNA of the CDR3: TGCGCCAGCAGCCAGCTAGGGGCGGGAGGGCCCACCGGGGAGCTGTTTTTT. Amino acid sequence: CASSQLGAGGPTGELFF.

This clone came up many times. This chain links TRBV5-6 with TRBJ2-5, with D maybe TRBD1 (6 bases). The CDR3 spans 14 residues. Trimming shortened V by 4 bases and J by 5 bases, and 15 bases separated the two germline ends. From germline, CDR1 is SGHDT and CDR2 YYEEEE. CDR3 bases: TGTGCCAGCAGCCCCGGTTGGGGGCAGGAGACCCAGTACTTC. This codes for CASSPGWGQETQYF.

Many counts were recorded for this clone. V and J are TRBV7-9 and TRBJ2-1; no reliable D call. The CDR3 extends over 13 amino acids. Trimming removed 1 base at V and 8 bases at J, with 9 bases between. Looked up from germline, CDR1 is SEHNR and CDR2 is FQNEAQ (reference sequence). The CDR3 DNA sequence: TGTGCCAGCAGCTTAGTCCTAGTCGATGAGCAGTTCTTC. Its protein product is CASSLVLVDEQFF. Combining the CDR3 with reference TRBV7-9 and TRBJ2-1 gives the whole variable domain DTGVSQNPRHKITKRGQNVTFRCDPISEHNRLYWYRQTLGQGPEFLTYFQNEAQLEKSRLLSDRFSAERPKGSFSTLEIQRTEQGDSAMYLCASSLVLVDEQFFGPGTRLTVL.

This clone was seen many times. The chain joins TRBV27 to TRBJ2-1; 9 nucleotides agree with TRBD2. Germline assignment: CDR1 MNHEY and CDR2 SMNVEV (reference sequence). With V trimmed by 7 bases and J by 8 bases, 12 bases remained unmatched. This CDR3 region has 15 residues. The CDR3 sequence: CASTTRVAGVYEQFF. CDR3 nucleotides: TGTGCCAGCACAACCAGGGTAGCGGGAGTGTATGAGCAGTTCTTC.

This clone was counted ten times or more. The gene calls are TRBV9 and TRBJ2-5; 10 positions match TRBD1. Germline V lookup: CDR1 SGDLS, CDR2 YYNGEE. The CDR3 spans 15 residues. J was trimmed by 4 bases and V by 0 bases; bases with no gene match: 3. The CDR3 bases are TGTGCCAGCAGCGTAGCGGACAGGGGGGTAGAGACCCAGTACTTC. Amino acid sequence: CASSVADRGVETQYF.

Ten or more counts support this clone. The chain joins TRBV4-1 to TRBJ2-7; D is unresolved. Trimming took 1 base from V and 6 from J, leaving 4 bases between them. This CDR3 contains 11 residues. Germline CDR1 MGHRA, CDR2 YSYEKL. CDR3 coding DNA: TGCGCCAGCAGCCAAGGGGCCGAGCAGTACTTC. Amino acid sequence: CASSQGAEQYF.

This clone was counted ten times or more. V and J are TRBV2 and TRBJ2-7, with 8 positions matching TRBD2. In germline, CDR1 is SNHLY, CDR2 FYNNEI. CDR3 length equals 12 residues. V lost 8 bases, J lost 2 bases, and 2 bases stayed unmatched. Here the CDR3 reads CASRGGPYEQYF. The DNA of the CDR3 is TGTGCCAGCCGGGGGGGACCCTACGAGCAGTACTTC.

This clone was seen many times. The chain's CDR3 is CASSPAGTSGKAQYF. In nucleotides, the CDR3 is TGCGCCAGCAGCCCAGCAGGGACTAGCGGGAAGGCCCAGTACTTC. The chain carries TRBV4-1 and TRBJ2-5; 13 bases are a match to TRBD2. V was clipped by 4 bases and J by 9 bases; unmatched bases: 8. Germline V lookup: CDR1 MGHRA, CDR2 YSYEKL. CDR3 length: 15 amino acids.

This clone was found many times. This chain connects TRBV28 to TRBJ2-5, with TRBD2 identical over 7 bases. CDR3 size: 15 residues. Germline assignment: CDR1 MDHEN and CDR2 SYDVKM. V trimming: 2 bases; J trimming: 2 bases; junction bases outside the gene matches: 5. CDR3 DNA sequence: TGTGCCAGCAGTTTAGACGGAGCGGGACAAGAGACCCAGTACTTC. Its translation is CASSLDGAGQETQYF.

This clone has at least ten counts. The rearrangement uses TRBV27 and TRBJ1-5; no clear D gene. The germline V and J ends were trimmed by 5 bases and 4 bases, with 9 bases remaining between them. From germline, CDR1 is MNHEY and CDR2 SMNVEV (reference sequence). The CDR3 extends over 13 amino acids. DNA for the CDR3: TGTGCCAGCAGTCTCTCACTTAATCAGCCCCAGCATTTT. Translation gives CASSLSLNQPQHF.

This clone has a count of ten or more. The V gene is TRBV5-4, the J gene TRBJ2-1; the match to TRBD1 covers 8 bases. The ends lost 4 bases at V and 7 bases at J; junction bases unmatched: 10. This CDR3 has 15 residues. Germline CDR1 reads SGHNT; CDR2 reads YYREEE (reference sequence). Here the CDR3 reads CASSPGVRGRNEQFF. The CDR3 DNA sequence: TGTGCCAGCAGCCCTGGGGTCAGGGGGCGAAATGAGCAGTTCTTC. Full variable domain (missing parts from reference TRBV5-4 and TRBJ2-1): ETGVTQSPTHLIKTRGQQVTLRCSSQSGHNTVSWYQQALGQGPQFIFQYYREEENGRGNFPPRFSGLQFPNYSSELNVNALELDDSALYLCASSPGVRGRNEQFFGPGTRLTVL.

This clone was observed at least ten times. This chain uses TRBV6-5 with TRBJ1-1; tentatively, D is TRBD1 (6 bases). The CDR3 covers 14 residues. The V end was cut by 5 bases, the J end by 1 base, with 11 bases between. The germline CDR1 and CDR2 sequences are MNHEY and SVGAGI. The CDR3 here is CASSSRDKNTEAFF. CDR3 nucleotides: TGTGCCAGCAGTAGCCGGGACAAGAACACTGAAGCTTTCTTT.

This clone has a count of ten or more. This chain connects TRBV27 to TRBJ2-7; 7 bases fit TRBD2. The CDR3 loop spans 15 amino acids. The V segment lost 5 bases and the J segment 7 bases; nucleotides outside the gene matches: 14. Germline V gives CDR1 MNHEY, CDR2 SMNVEV (reference sequence). The CDR3 DNA is TGTGCCAGCAGTCCGCGGGGGACCCCGAATGGGGAGCAGTACTTC. Encoded protein: CASSPRGTPNGEQYF.

This clone showed up many times. This rearrangement joins TRBV5-5 to TRBJ2-1; 13 bases map to TRBD2. Per germline, CDR1 SGHKS and CDR2 YYEKEE (reference sequence). This CDR3 contains 15 residues. V was pared by 6 bases and J by 8 bases, with 8 bases of the junction left unmatched. The CDR3: CASTSLAGGVDEQFF. The CDR3 region has the DNA TGTGCCAGCACCTCACTAGCGGGAGGGGTGGATGAGCAGTTCTTC.